Detailed here is one T cell receptor beta chain. Antigen: not known. CDR1 LGHNA and CDR2 YNFKEQ come from the germline V gene. The CDR3 runs 15 residues. This entry comes from a study of monozygotic twins with inflammatory bowel disease. Findings of the study overall: Researchers report that IBD patients shared fewer clonotypes with others than healthy twins, especially amid disease activity. Telling apart the different T cell subtypes was not possible.

A 6-nucleotide sample barcode was carried by the UMIs, which template switching added. TCRdb reprocessed the 5' RACE reads, with one entry per CDR3 protein and no DNA. This sample contains roughly 320,000 distinct CDR3 sequences. The chain uses TRBV4-2 and TRBJ2-1; TCRdb's D call of TRBD2 is untestable without DNA. The TCR was taken from a human donor with ulcerative colitis or Crohn's disease, or a healthy co-twin of an affected twin (not recorded which). The material sequenced was blood. The CDR3 loop reads CASSQREAGYNEQFF.